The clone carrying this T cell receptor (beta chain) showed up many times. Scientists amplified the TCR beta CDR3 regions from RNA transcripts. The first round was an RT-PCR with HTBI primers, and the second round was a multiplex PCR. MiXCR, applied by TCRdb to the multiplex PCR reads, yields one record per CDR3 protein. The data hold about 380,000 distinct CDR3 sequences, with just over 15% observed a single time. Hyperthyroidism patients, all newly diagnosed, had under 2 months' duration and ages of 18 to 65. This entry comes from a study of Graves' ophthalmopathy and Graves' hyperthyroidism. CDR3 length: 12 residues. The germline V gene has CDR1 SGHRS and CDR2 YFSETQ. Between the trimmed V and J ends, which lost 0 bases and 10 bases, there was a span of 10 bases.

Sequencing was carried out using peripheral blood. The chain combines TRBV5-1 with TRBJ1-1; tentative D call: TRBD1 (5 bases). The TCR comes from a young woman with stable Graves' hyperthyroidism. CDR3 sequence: CASSLVAGGAFF. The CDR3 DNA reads TGCGCCAGCAGCTTGGTCGCGGGGGGAGCTTTCTTT.